One sample yielded the 19 T cell receptor beta chains listed below, sequenced in a study of CD8+ T cells in alopecia areata. As the sequencing template, cDNA was produced by extracting RNA and reverse transcribing it. Sequenced by immunoSEQ multiplex PCR; TCRdb stores in-frame clones only, minus some. The sample has about 70,000 clones; around 49% are singletons. This sample comprised CD8+ T cells sorted from blood, obtained at week 0. These receptor sequences come from a human donor with alopecia areata.

This clone appeared a single time. The gene calls are TRBV13 and TRBJ2-5; D is possibly TRBD1 (5 bases). Trimming stripped 1 base from V and 7 bases from J, with 13 bases between. Germline-derived CDR1 and CDR2 are PRHDT and FYEKMQ (reference sequence). The CDR3 has 14 residues. As DNA, the CDR3 is TGTGCCAGCAGCTTAGATGGCCCCCAGGGGACCCAGTACTTC. It translates to CASSLDGPQGTQYF.

With respect to this clone: This likely traces to a read error, being one base from a far larger clone. Other nucleotide sequences from this sample produce the same CDR3. This sequence joins TRBV7-9 and TRBJ1-2; D perhaps matches TRBD1 (6 bases). The CDR3 spans 16 residues. Germline CDR1 and CDR2: SEHNR and FQNEAQ (reference sequence). With 5 bases removed from V and 3 bases from J, the gap between germline ends came to 19 bases. CDR3 bases: TGTGCCAGCAGCCAAGATCGATGGACAGTTTACTATGGCTACACCTTC. It encodes CASSQDRWTVYYGYTF. The entire variable domain, with the rest obtained from reference TRBV7-9 and TRBJ1-2, is as follows: DTGVSQNPRHKITKRGQNVTFRCDPISEHNRLYWYRQTLGQGPEFLTYFQNEAQLEKSRLLSDRFSAERPKGSFSTLEIQRTEQGDSAMYLCASSQDRWTVYYGYTFGSGTRLTVV.

The chain has TRBV23-1 and TRBJ2-7; TRBD2 aligns across 11 bases. TRBV23-1 is identified as an open reading frame with a role that is uncertain. The CDR3 is 16 residues long. V trimming: 4 bases; J trimming: 5 bases; junction bases outside the gene matches: 10. CDR3 amino acids: CASSPNVLAGAHEQYF. The CDR3 DNA sequence: TGCGCCAGCAGTCCCAACGTACTAGCGGGAGCGCACGAGCAGTACTTC.

V is TRBV30 and J is TRBJ2-3; 8 positions match TRBD2. Trimming removed 0 bases from V and 6 bases from J; junction bases left unmatched: 5. Germline V CDR1 and CDR2: GTSNPN, SVGIG (reference sequence). The CDR3 consists of 14 residues. CDR3 sequence reads: CAWSVVAGGDTQYF. As DNA, the CDR3 is TGTGCCTGGAGTGTAGTTGCGGGAGGCGATACGCAGTATTTT. Supplemented by reference TRBV30 and TRBJ2-3, the full variable domain reads SQTIHQWPATLVQPVGSPLSLECTVEGTSNPNLYWYRQAAGRGLQLLFYSVGIGQISSEVPQNLSASRPQDRQFILSSKKLLLSDSGFYLCAWSVVAGGDTQYFGPGTRLTVL.

This clone occurred a few times. This sequence joins TRBV7-9 and TRBJ2-7, with no clear D. The germline V gene has CDR1 SEHNR and CDR2 FQNEAQ (reference sequence). V was trimmed by 5 bases and J by 5 bases, leaving 10 bases between them. The CDR3 has 12 residues. In nucleotides, the CDR3 is TGTGCCAGCAGCGCAATTATAAACGAGCAGTACTTC. Protein product: CASSAIINEQYF.

The chain recombines TRBV30 with TRBJ2-3, with a possible D match to TRBD1 (6 bases). CDR1 is GTSNPN and CDR2 is SVGIG in the germline V gene (reference sequence). V dropped 8 bases and J dropped 3 bases, with 24 bases sitting between them. The CDR3 sequence is 16 residues long. DNA of the CDR3: TGTGCCGGCCAGCCCAACGAGGGGGAGCTGACAGATACGCAGTATTTT. Translated, it gives CAGQPNEGELTDTQYF.

This clone is large in the sample. The V gene is TRBV7-8, the J gene TRBJ1-1, with D unclear. V was pared by 5 bases and J by 0 bases, with 10 bases between. This CDR3 comprises 14 residues. In germline, CDR1 is SGHVS, CDR2 FQNEAQ. The CDR3 is CASSPRSVNTEAFF. CDR3 in DNA: TGTGCCAGCAGCCCAAGAAGCGTGAACACTGAAGCTTTCTTT.

The chain is built from TRBV4-2 and TRBJ2-7, with TRBD1 matching over 9 bases. Unmatched junction bases numbered 15, after V lost 0 bases and J lost 6 bases. The CDR3 sequence is 18 residues long. The germline V gene encodes CDR1 LGHNA and CDR2 YNFKEQ. The CDR3 DNA reads TGTGCCAGCAGCCAAGAACCTATCCGACAGGGGGTATTTGGCGAGCAGTACTTC. It specifies CASSQEPIRQGVFGEQYF.

The chain recombines TRBV29-1 with TRBJ2-3, with D possibly matching TRBD2 (6 bases). CDR3 length: 14 residues. Trimming removed 8 bases at V and 4 bases at J, with 19 bases between. CDR1 and CDR2 from the germline V gene are SQVTM and ANQGSEA. The CDR3 DNA reads TGCAGCCATTATCCACCCGGGAGCCCAGATACGCAGTATTTT. Amino acid sequence: CSHYPPGSPDTQYF.

This clone was detected once. This chain joins TRBV29-1 and TRBJ1-1; D remains unclear. CDR1 and CDR2 from the germline V gene are SQVTM and ANQGSEA. CDR3 length: 11 residues. Trimming took 7 bases from V and 7 from J, leaving 13 bases between them. The CDR3 DNA sequence: TGCAGCGCCGGGCCCCGGGGTGAAGCTTTCTTT. Its protein product is CSAGPRGEAFF.

The chain recombines TRBV5-1 with TRBJ2-5, with TRBD1 matching 9 bases. The CDR3 has 15 amino acids. V lost 7 bases to trimming and J lost 5 bases; unmatched junction nucleotides: 12. Germline V lookup: CDR1 SGHRS, CDR2 YFSETQ. In DNA, the CDR3 is TGCGCCAGCTCCTTGGGACAGGGATTCGGTGAGACCCAGTACTTC. Its protein product is CASSLGQGFGETQYF.

This clone was seen only a few times. J is TRBJ2-7 and V is TRBV5-5, with D uncertain. The CDR3 has 15 residues. The V gene's germline CDR1 is SGHKS and CDR2 YYEKEE (reference sequence). The V end was cut by 1 base, the J end by 1 base, with 12 bases between. CDR3 in amino acids: CASSLYYGTSYEQYF. The CDR3, as DNA: TGTGCCAGCAGCTTGTATTACGGCACTTCCTACGAGCAGTACTTC.

The rearrangement joins TRBV9 to TRBJ1-2; weak D call: TRBD1 (6 bases). Trimming shortened V by 3 bases and J by 5 bases, and 14 bases separated the two germline ends. Germline V gene lookup returns CDR1 SGDLS and CDR2 YYNGEE. The CDR3 runs to 14 residues. The CDR3 loop is CASSDGRGAYGYTF. CDR3 DNA: TGTGCCAGCAGCGACGGTCGGGGGGCATATGGCTACACCTTC.

The chain uses TRBV30 and TRBJ2-7, with D possibly being TRBD2 (5 bases). Trimming left V 4 bases short and J 3 bases short, with 10 bases between. CDR1 and CDR2 (germline): GTSNPN, SVGIG (reference sequence). The CDR3 spans 12 residues. CDR3 loop: CAWNGEGYEQYF. For the CDR3, the DNA is TGTGCCTGGAACGGCGAGGGCTACGAGCAGTACTTC.

This sequence joins TRBV29-1 and TRBJ2-7, with D perhaps given as TRBD1 or TRBD2 (5 bases each). CDR3 size: 13 residues. Germline V gene lookup returns CDR1 SQVTM and CDR2 ANQGSEA. Trimming took off 3 bases at V and 6 bases at J, with 15 bases between the two ends. This CDR3 reads CSVDVPPGPEQYF. The CDR3 DNA is TGCAGCGTTGATGTTCCCCCGGGGCCCGAGCAGTACTTC.

J is TRBJ2-7 and V is TRBV7-2; D might be TRBD2 (6 bases). The CDR3 loop spans 13 amino acids. CDR1 and CDR2 (germline): SGHTA, FQGNSA. V lost 5 bases, J lost 0 bases, and 8 bases lay in between. CDR3 loop: CASSPGLSYEQYF. The CDR3 DNA reads TGTGCCAGCAGCCCGGGACTCTCCTACGAGCAGTACTTC. The full variable domain, its missing parts supplied by reference TRBV7-2 and TRBJ2-7, is GAGVSQSPSNKVTEKGKDVELRCDPISGHTALYWYRQSLGQGLEFLIYFQGNSAPDKSGLPSDRFSAERTGGSVSTLTIQRTQQEDSAVYLCASSPGLSYEQYFGPGTRLTVT.

V and J are TRBV28 and TRBJ1-5, with D perhaps TRBD1 (5 bases). CDR1 and CDR2 from the germline V gene are MDHEN and SYDVKM. The V gene lost 4 bases and the J gene lost 0 bases, with 10 bases spanning the gap. The CDR3 is 15 residues long. The CDR3 DNA sequence: TGTGCCAGCAGTTCAGGACAAGATAGCAATCAGCCCCAGCATTTT. Translation gives CASSSGQDSNQPQHF.

The gene calls are TRBV5-5 and TRBJ2-7; a possible D gene is TRBD2 (5 bases). The germline gives CDR1 SGHKS, CDR2 YYEKEE (reference sequence). The CDR3 has 13 residues. The V end was cut by 1 base, the J end by 6 bases, with 11 bases between. The CDR3 reads CASSLRGQREQYF. The DNA for the CDR3 is TGTGCCAGCAGCTTGAGAGGGCAGCGCGAGCAGTACTTC.

The rearrangement uses TRBV4-1 and TRBJ2-3; D could derive from TRBD1 or TRBD2 (5 bases each). Germline V gives CDR1 MGHRA, CDR2 YSYEKL. The CDR3 runs 16 residues. The V end lost 4 bases, the J end lost 1 base, and 15 bases lay between the germline ends. CDR3 sequence (DNA): TGCGCCAGCAGCCCGAACCCGGGGCGGGGCACAGATACGCAGTATTTT. Encoded protein: CASSPNPGRGTDTQYF.